This T cell receptor (beta chain) comes out of a study of T cell responses to AZD1222 COVID-19 vaccine. Clones were sequenced by immunoSEQ multiplex PCR, and TCRdb holds only the in-frame ones, with some missing. The data show fewer than 250,000 clones, 92% seen once. Study-wide findings and caveats: Donors in the cohort were predominantly white British and more often female, and clonal diversity was possibly underestimated. Regions left unmutated in variants are reportedly the target of nearly half of spike-specific TCRs. Among those given AZD1222, only six or seven were seropositive at baseline.

Germline V gives CDR1 KGHSH, CDR2 LQKENI. V gave up 3 bases and J gave up 11 bases, with 19 bases separating them. The CDR3 length is 14 residues. A remark on this clone: Antigen unknown.

The receptor's source is an adult in good health. The rearrangement uses TRBV18 and TRBJ1-2; D gene unclear. Sequenced material: peripheral blood, taken on day 0 of AZD1222 vaccination. CDR3 bases: TGTGCCAGCTCACCTGCCGAGAGGACGATGCGATACACCTTC. Amino acid sequence: CASSPAERTMRYTF. The variable domain in full, completed from reference TRBV18 and TRBJ1-2, reads NAGVMQNPRHLVRRRGQEARLRCSPMKGHSHVYWYRQLPEEGLKFMVYLQKENIIDESGMPKERFSAEFPKEGPSILRIQQVVRGDSAAYFCASSPAERTMRYTFGSGTRLTVV.